This T cell receptor beta chain was sequenced for a study of shared clonotypes between healthy human individuals (dated by TCRdb to the early 2020s). Broadly, across the study: Three men and a couple of women, aged 18 to 49 years, made up the cohort. To increase sequencing depth and limit assay-specific biases, TCR repertoire library preparation and sequencing were carried out by different laboratories using diverse techniques. To estimate repertoire size and how much clonotype sharing occurs between individuals, the study deeply sequenced the blood TCR repertoires of five healthy adults. Each donor's leukapheresis produced roughly between roughly 0.85 and 9.5 billion PBMCs. Broader findings and caveats from the paper: Based on pairwise subsampling, the degree of clonotype sharing among donors was expected to be affected by sequencing depth. Because the study included a small number of donors, the genetic and exposure-history diversity represented was limited. Sampling was limited to blood, and TCR repertoires in tissue likely differ from TCR repertoires in blood.

A word on this clone: What antigen it recognizes has not been identified. Per-nucleotide qualities are absent, and no much larger clonotype sits a single base away.

Measured from the cysteine to the phenylalanine, the CDR3 is 19 residues long. CDR3 DNA is the only sequence kept; it has 57 bases, read in frame from the first base. CDR1 and CDR2 (ENHRY, SYGVKD) derive from the germline V gene. Trimming takes 4 bases off V and 1 base off J; junction bases not matched to a gene: 15. Healthy HIV-negative adults with no recently reported acute infections or vaccinations were included as donors. Only Caucasian adults living in Nashville, Tennessee, USA were represented among the donors. For unsorted samples, roughly 81 million PBMCs were counted and genomic DNA was extracted with the QIAamp DNA Blood Mini kit. After blood collection by leukapheresis, PBMCs were isolated using Ficoll-Histopaque density gradient centrifugation and then cryopreserved in the vapor phase of liquid nitrogen. Using the deep immunoSEQ assay, TCR CDR3 regions were amplified from genomic DNA by multiplex PCR. Genomic DNA extracted from each cell subset was distributed evenly over all wells of several immunoSEQ 96-well plates, and each plate served as one replicate. For unsorted PBMC, each replicate PCR was loaded with 300 to 350 ng genomic DNA, equivalent to 30,000 or so T cell genomes. Genomic DNA from unsorted PBMC was sequenced over ten immunoSEQ deep assay plates. Purified libraries were measured with a Qubit 3.0 fluorometer, size-checked on a Bioanalyzer 2100, and measured again with the KAPA Library Quantification kit. A separate single-read 150-cycle Illumina NextSeq 550 flow cell was used to sequence each immunoSEQ 96-well plate. The authors processed their data as follows. Because the immunoSEQ output held only junctional sequences and lacked quality scores, the filtering could not match the filtering applied to full-length reads. Sequences were annotated with PyIR, a Python wrapper for IgBLAST v1.9, using IMGT germline references to assign V/J genes and CDR3. Any read was removed if the V/J assignment was weak (E-value above 1e-6), the CDR3 was missing, or the read contained stop codons, out-of-frame junctions, or ambiguous translated residues. V3J clonotypes were defined by identical inferred V gene, J gene, and CDR3 amino acid sequence. To compute the percentage overlap between repertoires, the number of shared unique clonotypes was divided by the size of the smaller repertoire. Three approaches were used to assess repertoire richness: RTK rarefaction, the Chao1 estimator, and Recon v2.1 estimates of unobserved clonotypes. As stored in TCRdb, this immuneACCESS dataset retains in-frame rearrangements with V and J assigned. A fraction of the clones does not appear; measured against another copy, unresolved V genes explain less than half of the discrepancy, and the remainder lacks a known reason. V and J calls and clone size are those listed in that table; D and trimming were worked out from the DNA. The sample table lists hundreds of thousands of clones, about four fifths of them with a count of one. Jointly, the top ten make up around 13% of the sample.

What was sequenced was PBMCs. The rearranged segments are TRBV10-3 and TRBJ2-1; 8 bases in the middle match TRBD2. The TCR originated in a woman aged 40 to 50 in good health. Some clones in this sample may be carry-over from other donors' samples. The CDR3 amino acid sequence is: CAISGAGVSRLASYNEQFF. The base sequence is TGTGCCATCAGTGGAGCGGGGGTCTCAAGGTTGGCGTCCTACAATGAGCAGTTCTTC.